This T cell receptor (beta chain) was recovered during a study of blood T cell repertoires in COVID-19. Overall study: Researchers got acute and convalescent COVID-19 samples from the United States, Italy and Spain.

In the authors' workflow: Nucleated cell counts were estimated from reference gene primer amplification. Clones were sequenced by immunoSEQ multiplex PCR, and TCRdb holds only the in-frame ones, with some missing. V and J calls plus clone size are reproduced from that table; the DNA served to infer D and trimming. The repertoire holds about 210,000 clones, with around 92% as singletons. This CDR3 contains 14 residues. V gave up 2 bases and J gave up 3 bases, with 11 bases separating them. Germline V lookup: CDR1 MGHRA, CDR2 YSYEKL. The chain joins TRBV4-1 to TRBJ2-7; the D gene is possibly TRBD2 (6 bases). Sequenced sample: peripheral blood. The TCR originated in a young man with acute or convalescent COVID-19. CDR3 protein: CASSQPWDFYEQYF. CDR3 coding DNA: TGCGCCAGCAGCCAACCCTGGGACTTCTACGAGCAGTACTTC.